This TCR beta chain was sequenced in a study of CD4 and CD8 cells across lung adenocarcinoma regions. In TCRdb, the PCR reads were re-called with MiXCR into one record per CDR3 protein. This sample carries some 20,000 distinct CDR3 sequences, approximately 52% of them seen once, and the ten largest clones take around 25%. This clonotype was picked up many times. Per germline, CDR1 MNHNS and CDR2 SASEGT. V shed 3 bases and J shed 0 bases, with 14 bases lying between them. The CDR3 is made up of 17 amino acids. Localized lung adenocarcinoma, a non-small cell lung cancer, affected the donors. Sequenced sample: CD8+ T cells from the center of a lung tumor. The origin of this receptor is a female donor with lung adenocarcinoma. The CD4 and CD8 labels of this study may be unreliable. The chain employs TRBV6-1 and TRBJ1-4; perhaps TRBD1 as D (6 bases). CDR3 region: CASSEGAGFATNEKLFF. In DNA form, the CDR3 reads TGTGCCAGCAGTGAGGGGGCTGGCTTTGCAACTAATGAAAAACTGTTTTTT.